This note documents a single T cell receptor (beta chain) sequence. Its specificity is unknown. The sample is drawn from a study of T cell clonotyping in hematopoietic cell transplantation. Study-level findings and limits: Recipient TCR diversity dropped after transplant; expanded clonotypes rose from day 30 to 180.

Clones were sequenced by immunoSEQ multiplex PCR, and TCRdb holds only the in-frame ones, with some missing. The repertoire holds about 41,000 clones, with 95% as singletons. The sequencing sample was made of peripheral blood mononuclear cells. This receptor was identified in a man aged 25 to 40 in good health. Some clones in this sample may be carry-over from other donors' samples.

CDR3 protein: CASSQDGRGNTEAFF. The CDR3 DNA follows: TGTGCCAGCAGCCAAGATGGTAGGGGAAACACTGAAGCTTTCTTT. This chain connects TRBV4-2 to TRBJ1-1; D is perhaps TRBD1 (5 bases). The CDR3 is made up of 15 amino acids. The germline V and J ends were trimmed by 0 bases and 2 bases, with 10 bases remaining between them. Per the germline V gene, CDR1 is LGHNA and CDR2 is YNFKEQ.